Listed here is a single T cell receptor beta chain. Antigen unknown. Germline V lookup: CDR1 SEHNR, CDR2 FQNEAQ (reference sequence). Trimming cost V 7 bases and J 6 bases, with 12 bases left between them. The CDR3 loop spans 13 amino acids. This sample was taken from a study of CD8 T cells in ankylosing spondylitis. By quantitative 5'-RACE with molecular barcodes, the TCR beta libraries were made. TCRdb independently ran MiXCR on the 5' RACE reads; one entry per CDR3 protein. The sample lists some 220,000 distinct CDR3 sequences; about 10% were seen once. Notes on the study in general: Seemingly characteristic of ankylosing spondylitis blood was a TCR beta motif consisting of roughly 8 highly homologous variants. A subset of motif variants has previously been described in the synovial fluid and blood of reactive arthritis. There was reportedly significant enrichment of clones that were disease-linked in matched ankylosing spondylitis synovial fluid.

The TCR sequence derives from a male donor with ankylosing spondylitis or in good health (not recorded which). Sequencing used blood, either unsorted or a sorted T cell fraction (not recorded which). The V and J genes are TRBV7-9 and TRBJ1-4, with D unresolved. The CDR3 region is CASIGPSDEKLFF. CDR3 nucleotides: TGTGCCAGCATAGGCCCCTCGGATGAAAAACTGTTTTTT.